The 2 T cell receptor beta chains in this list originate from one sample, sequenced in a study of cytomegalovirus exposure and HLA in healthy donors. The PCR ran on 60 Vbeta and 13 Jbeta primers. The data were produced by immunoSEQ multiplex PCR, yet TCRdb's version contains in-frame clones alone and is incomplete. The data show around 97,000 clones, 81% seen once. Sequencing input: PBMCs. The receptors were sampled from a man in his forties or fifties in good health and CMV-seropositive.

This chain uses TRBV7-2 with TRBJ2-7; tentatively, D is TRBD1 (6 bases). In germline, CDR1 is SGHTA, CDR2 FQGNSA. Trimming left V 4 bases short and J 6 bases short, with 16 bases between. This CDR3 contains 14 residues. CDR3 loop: CASSSYRVLSEQYF. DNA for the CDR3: TGTGCCAGCAGCTCCTACAGGGTGCTGAGCGAGCAGTACTTC.

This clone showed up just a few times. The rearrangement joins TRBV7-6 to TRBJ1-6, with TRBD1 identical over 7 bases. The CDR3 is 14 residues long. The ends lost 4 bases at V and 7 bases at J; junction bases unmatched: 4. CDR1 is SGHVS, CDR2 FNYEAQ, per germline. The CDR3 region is CASSSGQQNSPLHF. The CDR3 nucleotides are TGTGCCAGCAGCTCGGGACAGCAGAATTCACCCCTCCACTTT.